This TCR beta chain was found in a study of identical twins. V lost 6 bases and J lost 1, with 6 bases in between. CDR3 length: 11 amino acids. Germline CDR1 is DFQATT and CDR2 is SNEGSKA (reference sequence). Study findings and constraints: Not following the same donors, the study drew its conclusions from cross-sectional statistical analysis. Models predicted too little out-of-frame TCR alpha sharing in monozygotic twins.

A template switching step contributed a universal primer site, while unique molecular identifiers were present in the cDNA. MiXCR was run by TCRdb on the 5' RACE reads, yielding one entry per CDR3 protein. The data hold a few hundred thousand distinct CDR3 sequences, with 12% observed a single time. On this clonotype: The antigen remains undetermined.

In addition, the sample was reused for a study of yellow fever vaccine responses in identical twins.

This chain joins TRBV20-1 and TRBJ1-1; D ambiguous. The sequencing sample was made of memory (CD45RO+) T cells sorted from blood. This clonotype originated in a woman under 30 in good health. CDR3 nucleotides: TGCAGTGCCTGCAAGAACACTGAAGCTTTCTTT. This sequence encodes CSACKNTEAFF.